These T cell receptor beta chains were read from a single sample in a study of metastatic and nonmetastatic thyroid tumors. MiXCR reprocessed the PCR reads for TCRdb. The table has around 19,000 clones, about 16% seen once; the top ten hold more than 30%. Sequenced material: blood. The receptor source for this set is a female donor with papillary thyroid cancer or a benign thyroid nodule (not recorded which). Some clones in this sample may be carry-over from other donors' samples. Each CDR3 is given with its conserved first and last residue. A D gene is named only where the DNA matches it firmly. Clone size appears in some rows only: once, few, many, or a class for an expanded clone.

size: many
V: TRBV7-2
J: TRBJ2-2
D: TRBD2
CDR3: CASSLAAGAGELFF
DNA: TGTGCCAGCAGCTTAGCGGCGGGAGCGGGGGAGCTGTTTTTT

size: few
V: TRBV12-3/TRBV12-4
J: TRBJ2-7
D: -
CDR3: CASSWRGPDEQYF
DNA: TGTGCCAGCAGTTGGCGGGGGCCGGACGAGCAGTACTTC

size: many
V: TRBV19
J: TRBJ1-5
D: -
CDR3: CASSSRDGRLNQPQHF
DNA: TGTGCCAGTAGTAGCCGGGACGGTAGACTCAATCAGCCCCAGCATTTT

size: many
V: TRBV9
J: TRBJ2-7
D: -
CDR3: CASSAQGSYEQYF
DNA: TGTGCCAGCAGCGCACAGGGTTCTTACGAGCAGTACTTC

size: many
V: TRBV7-8
J: TRBJ2-1
D: -
CDR3: CASSRGRSGNEQFF
DNA: TGTGCCAGCAGCCGGGGACGCTCCGGCAATGAGCAGTTCTTC

size: few
V: TRBV28
J: TRBJ1-2
D: TRBD1
CDR3: CASSPGQVIYGYTF
DNA: TGTGCCAGCAGTCCAGGACAGGTGATCTATGGCTACACCTTC

size: -
V: TRBV4-2
J: TRBJ2-7
D: -
CDR3: CASSQAGQVAYEQYF
DNA: TGTGCCAGCAGCCAAGCGGGTCAGGTGGCCTACGAGCAGTACTTC

size: many
V: TRBV7-6
J: TRBJ2-1
D: -
CDR3: CASSLGGWGYNEQFF
DNA: TGTGCCAGCAGCTTAGGGGGCTGGGGCTACAATGAGCAGTTCTTC

size: many
V: TRBV20-1
J: TRBJ1-1
D: -
CDR3: CSAGVAGSEAFF
DNA: TGCAGTGCAGGGGTAGCAGGCTCTGAAGCTTTCTTT

size: many
V: TRBV29-1
J: TRBJ2-2
D: TRBD2
CDR3: CSGGSLNTGELFF
DNA: TGCAGCGGCGGGAGCCTGAACACCGGGGAGCTGTTTTTT

size: many
V: TRBV24-1
J: TRBJ1-1
D: TRBD1
CDR3: CATSELTGMNTEAFF
DNA: TGTGCCACCAGTGAGCTGACAGGGATGAACACTGAAGCTTTCTTT

size: many
V: TRBV10-3
J: TRBJ2-1
D: TRBD1
CDR3: CAISNQGDEQFF
DNA: TGTGCCATCAGTAATCAGGGGGATGAGCAGTTCTTC

size: many
V: TRBV9
J: TRBJ2-5
D: -
CDR3: CASSVLGETQYF
DNA: TGTGCCAGCAGCGTATTGGGAGAGACCCAGTACTTC

size: -
V: TRBV6-9
J: TRBJ2-7
D: TRBD2
CDR3: CASSYLTGGSSYEQYF
DNA: TGTGCCAGCAGTTATCTCACCGGCGGGAGCTCCTACGAGCAGTACTTC

size: few
V: TRBV5-4
J: TRBJ2-3
D: -
CDR3: CASSLVSRIVDTDTQYF
DNA: TGTGCCAGCAGCTTGGTGTCCCGTATTGTGGACACAGATACGCAGTATTTT

size: many
V: TRBV9
J: TRBJ1-2
D: -
CDR3: CASSITSTGNYGYTF
DNA: TGTGCCAGCAGCATCACCTCGACTGGCAACTATGGCTACACCTTC

size: many
V: TRBV20-1
J: TRBJ2-5
D: TRBD1
CDR3: CSGDRGDRETQYF
DNA: TGCAGTGGGGACAGGGGTGACCGGGAGACCCAGTACTTC

size: -
V: TRBV11-2
J: TRBJ2-1
D: TRBD2
CDR3: CVSSLVGGPENEQFF
DNA: TGTGTCAGCAGCTTAGTGGGAGGGCCGGAAAATGAGCAGTTCTTC

size: many
V: TRBV29-1
J: TRBJ2-1
D: TRBD2
CDR3: CSAEGSGRPSSYNEQFF
DNA: TGCAGCGCTGAGGGTAGCGGGAGGCCGAGCTCCTACAATGAGCAGTTCTTC

size: few
V: TRBV28
J: TRBJ2-3
D: -
CDR3: CASSFPDLVTDTQYF
DNA: TGTGCCAGCAGTTTTCCCGATTTAGTCACAGATACGCAGTATTTT

size: many
V: TRBV10-3
J: TRBJ2-1
D: -
CDR3: CAISGKGGSYNEQFF
DNA: TGTGCCATCAGTGGCAAGGGCGGCTCCTACAATGAGCAGTTCTTC

size: many
V: TRBV20-1
J: TRBJ2-7
D: -
CDR3: CSASRVLGYEQYF
DNA: TGCAGTGCCTCCCGGGTACTAGGCTACGAGCAGTACTTC

size: many
V: TRBV7-8
J: TRBJ1-5
D: TRBD1
CDR3: CASSQDRGNQPQHF
DNA: TGTGCCAGCAGCCAGGACAGGGGAAATCAGCCCCAGCATTTT

size: many
V: TRBV12-3/TRBV12-4
J: TRBJ2-4
D: TRBD1
CDR3: CASTDDRGMAKNIQYF
DNA: TGTGCCAGCACCGATGACAGGGGCATGGCCAAAAACATTCAGTACTTC

size: medium-sized
V: TRBV4-2
J: TRBJ1-1
D: -
CDR3: CASSQDTEAFF
DNA: TGTGCCAGCAGCCAAGACACTGAAGCTTTCTTT

size: many
V: TRBV30
J: TRBJ2-5
D: -
CDR3: CAWSRTVQETQYF
DNA: TGTGCCTGGAGTAGGACCGTTCAAGAGACCCAGTACTTC

size: many
V: TRBV7-3
J: TRBJ2-7
D: TRBD2
CDR3: CASSTGGGDEQYF
DNA: TGTGCCAGCAGCACCGGGGGGGGCGACGAGCAGTACTTC

size: many
V: TRBV6-1
J: TRBJ2-3
D: TRBD1
CDR3: CASSWDRVMGDTQYF
DNA: TGTGCCAGCAGTTGGGACAGGGTTATGGGAGATACGCAGTATTTT

size: few
V: TRBV6-1
J: TRBJ2-7
D: -
CDR3: CASRIKDTSYEQYF
DNA: TGTGCCAGCAGAATAAAGGACACCTCCTACGAGCAGTACTTC

size: many
V: TRBV4-2
J: TRBJ2-1
D: -
CDR3: CASSQESSNEQFF
DNA: TGTGCCAGCAGCCAAGAGTCTTCCAATGAGCAGTTCTTC

size: many
V: TRBV20-1
J: TRBJ2-5
D: TRBD1
CDR3: CSASRGTGGETQYF
DNA: TGCAGTGCCAGCCGGGGGACAGGGGGCGAGACCCAGTACTTC

size: many
V: TRBV27
J: TRBJ2-5
D: -
CDR3: CASSLLQGGETQYF
DNA: TGTGCCAGCAGTTTATTACAGGGGGGGGAGACCCAGTACTTC

size: many
V: TRBV19
J: TRBJ2-3
D: -
CDR3: CASSIAGQGSSTDTQYF
DNA: TGTGCCAGTAGTATAGCCGGGCAGGGTTCTAGCACAGATACGCAGTATTTT

size: many
V: TRBV6-2/TRBV6-3
J: TRBJ2-5
D: -
CDR3: CASSYSGTNSF
DNA: TGTGCCAGCAGTTACTCCGGGACCAACTCTTTC